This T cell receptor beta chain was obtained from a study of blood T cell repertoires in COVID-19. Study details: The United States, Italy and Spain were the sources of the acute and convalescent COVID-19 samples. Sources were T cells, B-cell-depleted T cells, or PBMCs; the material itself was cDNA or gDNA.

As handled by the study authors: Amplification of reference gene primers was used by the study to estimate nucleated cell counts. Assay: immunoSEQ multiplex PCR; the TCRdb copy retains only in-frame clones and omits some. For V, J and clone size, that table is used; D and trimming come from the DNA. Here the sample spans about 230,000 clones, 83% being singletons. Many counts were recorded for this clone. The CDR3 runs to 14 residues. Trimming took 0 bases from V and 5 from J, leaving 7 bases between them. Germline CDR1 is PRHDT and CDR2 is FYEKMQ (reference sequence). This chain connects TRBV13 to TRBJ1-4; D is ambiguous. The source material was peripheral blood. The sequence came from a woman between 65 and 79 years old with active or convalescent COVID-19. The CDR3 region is CASSLGSRNEKLFF. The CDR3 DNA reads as TGTGCCAGCAGCTTAGGCTCCAGAAATGAAAAACTGTTTTTT.